The sequence of this T cell receptor beta chain was determined in a study of T cells in women clearing cervical HPV infection. Turning to the study itself: Controls were women whose single incident HPV16 infection cleared within 12 months without precancer or cancer. Blood came at first lesion visit for cases, post-clearance for controls.

The method was immunoSEQ multiplex PCR; TCRdb's version includes in-frame clones alone and lacks a portion of them. This table holds about 40,000 clones. Note on this clone: The missing CDR3 end, 3 residues past where the read stops, is filled in from the germline J gene.

Trimming removed 4 bases from V and 5 bases from J, with 13 bases in between. The CDR3 spans 14 residues. Germline values: CDR1 SGHRS, CDR2 YFSETQ. This clonotype was obtained from a woman between 18 and 75 years old with a cervical HPV16 infection that either progressed to CIN3+ or cleared (not recorded which). The rearrangement joins TRBV5-1 to TRBJ2-1; a possible D gene is TRBD1 (7 bases). The sample comprised blood buffy coat. The part of the CDR3 DNA that was read is TGCGCCAGCAGCGGCGGGACAGACAACAATGAG. It translates to CASSGGTDNNE. The full-length CDR3 reads as CASSGGTDNNEQFF. Based on the CDR3 plus reference TRBV5-1 and TRBJ2-1, the full variable domain is KAGVTQTPRYLIKTRGQQVTLSCSPISGHRSVSWYQQTPGQGLQFLFEYFSETQRNKGNFPGRFSGRQFSNSRSEMNVSTLELGDSALYLCASSGGTDNNEQFFGPGTRLTVL.